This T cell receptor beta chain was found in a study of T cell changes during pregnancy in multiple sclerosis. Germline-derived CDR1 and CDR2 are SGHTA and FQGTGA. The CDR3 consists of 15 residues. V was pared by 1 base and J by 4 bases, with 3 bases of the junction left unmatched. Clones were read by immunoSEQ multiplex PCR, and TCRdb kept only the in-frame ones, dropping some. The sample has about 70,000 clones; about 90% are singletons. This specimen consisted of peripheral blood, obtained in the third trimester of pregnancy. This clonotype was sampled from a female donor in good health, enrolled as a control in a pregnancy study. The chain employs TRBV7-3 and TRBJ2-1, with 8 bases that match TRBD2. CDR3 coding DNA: TGTGCCAGCAGCTTAAGCGGGGGGCCTTACAATGAGCAGTTCTTC. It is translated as CASSLSGGPYNEQFF.